The entry that follows covers one TCR beta chain sequence. The data were obtained in a study of identical twins. This CDR3 is 13 amino acids long. Trimming took 6 bases from V and 5 from J, leaving 13 bases between them. Germline V CDR1 and CDR2: KGHSH, LQKENI. TCRdb called the 5' RACE reads again in MiXCR, with one record for every CDR3 protein. The repertoire has 750,000 to 950,000 distinct CDR3 sequences, 9% to 15% of them found once; the top ten carry about 1.6%. This same sample was also part of a study on yellow fever vaccine responses in identical twins.

The TCR was taken from a woman aged 18-29 years in good health. The sequencing input was PBMCs. The chain uses TRBV18 and TRBJ2-5, with D perhaps matching TRBD1 (5 bases). The CDR3 region is CASSQDNSETQYF. For the CDR3, the DNA is TGTGCCAGCTCCCAGGACAACTCCGAGACCCAGTACTTC.